The entry that follows covers one TCR beta chain sequence. The sequenced fragment ends 3 residues before the CDR3 boundary, so the rest is inferred from the germline J gene. Sequenced by immunoSEQ multiplex PCR; TCRdb stores in-frame clones only, minus some. The sample table sets out fewer than 15,000 clones. The CDR3 totals 15 residues. Germline V lookup: CDR1 LNHDA, CDR2 SQIVND (reference sequence). This entry comes from a study of T cells in women clearing cervical HPV infection. The origin of this receptor is a woman between 18 and 75 years old with a cervical HPV16 infection that either progressed to CIN3+ or cleared (not recorded which). This chain uses TRBV19 with TRBJ1-2, with 9 bases identical to TRBD1. The specimen sequenced was blood buffy coat. The CDR3 is CASSSQGAEYYDYTF. Partial CDR3 DNA: TGTGCCAGTAGTTCACAGGGGGCCGAATACTACGAC.